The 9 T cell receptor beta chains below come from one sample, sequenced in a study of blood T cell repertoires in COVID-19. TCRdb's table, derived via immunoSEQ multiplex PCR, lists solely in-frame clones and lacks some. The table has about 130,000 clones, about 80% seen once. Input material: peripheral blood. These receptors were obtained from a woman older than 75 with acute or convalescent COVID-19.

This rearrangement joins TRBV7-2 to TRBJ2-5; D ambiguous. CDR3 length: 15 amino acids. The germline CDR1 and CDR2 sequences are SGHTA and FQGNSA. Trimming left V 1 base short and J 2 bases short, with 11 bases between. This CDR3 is CASSLGVTIQETQYF. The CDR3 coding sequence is TGTGCCAGCAGCTTAGGAGTCACGATTCAAGAGACCCAGTACTTC.

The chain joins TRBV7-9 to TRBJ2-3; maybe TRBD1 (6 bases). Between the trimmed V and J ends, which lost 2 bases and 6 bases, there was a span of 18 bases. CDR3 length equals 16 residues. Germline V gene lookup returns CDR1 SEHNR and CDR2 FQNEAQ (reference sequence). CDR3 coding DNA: TGTGCCAGCAGCTTACAACAGGGTGAAGCCAAGGATACGCAGTATTTT. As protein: CASSLQQGEAKDTQYF.

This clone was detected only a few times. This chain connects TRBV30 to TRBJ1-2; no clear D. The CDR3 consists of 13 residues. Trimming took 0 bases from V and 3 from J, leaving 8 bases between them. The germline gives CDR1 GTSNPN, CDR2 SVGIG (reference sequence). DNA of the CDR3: TGTGCCTGGAGTGTCGGGAGTTACTATGGCTACACCTTC. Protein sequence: CAWSVGSYYGYTF.

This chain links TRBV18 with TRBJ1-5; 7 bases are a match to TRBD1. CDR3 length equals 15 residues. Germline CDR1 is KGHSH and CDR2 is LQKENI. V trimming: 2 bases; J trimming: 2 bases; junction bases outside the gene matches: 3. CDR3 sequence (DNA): TGTGCCAGCTCACCAACAGGGGCGGGCAATCAGCCCCAGCATTTT. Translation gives CASSPTGAGNQPQHF.

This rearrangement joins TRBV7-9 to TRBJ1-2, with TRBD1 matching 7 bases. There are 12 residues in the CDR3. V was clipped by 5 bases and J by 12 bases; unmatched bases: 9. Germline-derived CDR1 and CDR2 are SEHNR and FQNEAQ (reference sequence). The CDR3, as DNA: TGTGCCAGCAGCACCTGGACAGGTGCGCACACCTTC. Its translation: CASSTWTGAHTF.

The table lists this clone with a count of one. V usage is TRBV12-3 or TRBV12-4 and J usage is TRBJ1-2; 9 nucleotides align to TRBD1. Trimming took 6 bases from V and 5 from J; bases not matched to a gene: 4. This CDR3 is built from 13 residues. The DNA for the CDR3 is TGTGCCAGCAGCCCGGGACAGGGATATGGCTACACCTTC. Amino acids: CASSPGQGYGYTF.

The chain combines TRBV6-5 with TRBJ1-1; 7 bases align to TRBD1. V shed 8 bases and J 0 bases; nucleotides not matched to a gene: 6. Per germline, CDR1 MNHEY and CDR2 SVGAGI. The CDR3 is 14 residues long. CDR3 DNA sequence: TGTGCCAGCGCGACAGGGAGCTTGAACACTGAAGCTTTCTTT. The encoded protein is CASATGSLNTEAFF.

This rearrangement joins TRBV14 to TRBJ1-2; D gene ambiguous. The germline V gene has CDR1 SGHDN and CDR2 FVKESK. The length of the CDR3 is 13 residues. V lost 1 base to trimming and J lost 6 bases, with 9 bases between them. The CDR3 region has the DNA TGTGCCAGCAGCCAAGGGAGGATCGATGGCTACACCTTC. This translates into CASSQGRIDGYTF. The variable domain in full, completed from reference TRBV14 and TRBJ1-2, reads EAGVTQFPSHSVIEKGQTVTLRCDPISGHDNLYWYRRVMGKEIKFLLHFVKESKQDESGMPNNRFLAERTGGTYSTLKVQPAELEDSGVYFCASSQGRIDGYTFGSGTRLTVV.

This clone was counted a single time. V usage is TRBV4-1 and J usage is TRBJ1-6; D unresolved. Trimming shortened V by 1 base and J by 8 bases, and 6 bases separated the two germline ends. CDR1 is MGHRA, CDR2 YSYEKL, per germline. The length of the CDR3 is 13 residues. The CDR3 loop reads CASSQGADSPLHF. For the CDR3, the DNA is TGCGCCAGCAGCCAAGGGGCAGATTCACCCCTCCACTTT.